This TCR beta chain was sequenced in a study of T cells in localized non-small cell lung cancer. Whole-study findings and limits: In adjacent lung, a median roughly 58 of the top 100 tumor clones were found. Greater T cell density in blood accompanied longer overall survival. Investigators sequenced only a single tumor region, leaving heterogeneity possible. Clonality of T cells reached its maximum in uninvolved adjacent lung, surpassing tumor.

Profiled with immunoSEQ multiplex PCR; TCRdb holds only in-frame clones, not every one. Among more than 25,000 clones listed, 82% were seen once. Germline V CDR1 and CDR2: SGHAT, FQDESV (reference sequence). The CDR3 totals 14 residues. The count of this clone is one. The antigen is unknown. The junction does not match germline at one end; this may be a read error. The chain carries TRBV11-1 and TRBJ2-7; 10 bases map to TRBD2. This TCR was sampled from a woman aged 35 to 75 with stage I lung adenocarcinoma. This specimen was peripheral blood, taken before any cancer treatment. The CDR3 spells CASSLAGGRREQYF. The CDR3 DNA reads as TGTGCCAGCAGTTTAGCGGGGGGCCGACGGGAGCAGTACTTC.